This T cell receptor beta chain appears in the sequencing data of a study of shared clonotypes between healthy human individuals. Study information: Participating donors consisted of a couple of women and three men aged 18 to 49. Broader study findings: Naive subsets generally had larger estimated richness than memory subsets.

Using immunoSEQ multiplex PCR, the repertoire was profiled, and TCRdb retains in-frame clones only, with some absent. The sample carries under 700,000 clones, roughly 95% recorded once. Notes on this clone: Its specificity is not known.

The V gene lost 6 bases and the J gene lost 6 bases, with 12 bases spanning the gap. The CDR3 contains 14 residues. Germline CDR1 and CDR2: MGHDK and SYGVNS. Terminally differentiated effector memory CD45RA+ cells were excluded by CCR7 positive selection of CD45RO-negative cells. The source is a woman aged 25 to 45 in good health. The V call is TRBV25-1, the J call TRBJ1-6; D is undetermined. The sample was naive CD8+ T cells sorted from blood. This CDR3 is CASSTGLLNSPLHF. The CDR3 DNA follows: TGTGCCAGCAGCACCGGACTCCTTAATTCACCCCTCCACTTT.